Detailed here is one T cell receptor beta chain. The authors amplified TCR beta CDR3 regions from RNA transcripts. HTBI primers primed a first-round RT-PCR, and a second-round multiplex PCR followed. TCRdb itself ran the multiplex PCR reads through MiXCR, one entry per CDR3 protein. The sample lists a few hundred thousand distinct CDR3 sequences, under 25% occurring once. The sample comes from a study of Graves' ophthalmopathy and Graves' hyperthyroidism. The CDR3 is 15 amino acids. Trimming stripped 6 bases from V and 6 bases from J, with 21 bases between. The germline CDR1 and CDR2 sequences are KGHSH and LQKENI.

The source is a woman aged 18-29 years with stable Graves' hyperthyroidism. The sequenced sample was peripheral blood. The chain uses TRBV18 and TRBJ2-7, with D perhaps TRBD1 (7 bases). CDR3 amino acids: CASSPLGTGEVEQYF. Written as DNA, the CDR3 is TGTGCCAGCTCTCCCTTGGGAACAGGGGAGGTCGAGCAGTACTTC. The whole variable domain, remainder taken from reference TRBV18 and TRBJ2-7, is NAGVMQNPRHLVRRRGQEARLRCSPMKGHSHVYWYRQLPEEGLKFMVYLQKENIIDESGMPKERFSAEFPKEGPSILRIQQVVRGDSAAYFCASSPLGTGEVEQYFGPGTRLTVT.